This entry describes one TCR beta chain. Its antigen is currently unknown. The data were taken from a study of Ad26.COV2.S vaccination and SARS-CoV-2 variants. For the study at large: Participants got Ad26.COV2.S intramuscularly, once or twice 56 days apart.

Method: immunoSEQ multiplex PCR; TCRdb's copy keeps in-frame clones and lacks some. Of around 350,000 clones in the sample, around 83% were seen once. Study outcomes and limitations: Individuals receiving vaccine had higher spike-specific TCR breadth than placebo recipients did.

The sample's treatment: some 20 received Ad26.COV2.S at low or high dose, single or two shots; several received placebo; per-sample allocation not given. Sampling was performed 63 days after the first vaccine or placebo injection. Sequencing was performed on peripheral blood, taken in a trial of Ad26.COV2.S vaccine versus placebo. The TCR sequence derives from a person aged 18-60 years who received the Ad26.COV2.S COVID-19 vaccine or a placebo.

The CDR3 DNA reads as TGTGCCAGAAGCCGCGAATCCCCAAGCTCCTACAATGAGCAGTTCTTC. Its protein product is CARSRESPSSYNEQFF. This chain joins TRBV5-3 and TRBJ2-1, with D hard to call. TRBV5-3 is treated as an ORF (open reading frame) with a function not yet certain. This CDR3 spans 16 amino acids. The V and J ends lost 4 bases and 0 bases respectively, with 14 bases between them.